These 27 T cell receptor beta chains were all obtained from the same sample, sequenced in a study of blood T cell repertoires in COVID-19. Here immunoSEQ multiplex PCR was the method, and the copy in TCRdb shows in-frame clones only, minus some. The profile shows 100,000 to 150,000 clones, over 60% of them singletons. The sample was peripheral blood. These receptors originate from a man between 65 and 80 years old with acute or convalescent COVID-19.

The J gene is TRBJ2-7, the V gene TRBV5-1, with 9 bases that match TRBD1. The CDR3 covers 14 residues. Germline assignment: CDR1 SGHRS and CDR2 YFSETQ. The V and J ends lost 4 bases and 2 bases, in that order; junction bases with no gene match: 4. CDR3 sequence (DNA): TGCGCCAGCAGCCCGGGACAGGGCCCCTACGAGCAGTACTTC. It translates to CASSPGQGPYEQYF. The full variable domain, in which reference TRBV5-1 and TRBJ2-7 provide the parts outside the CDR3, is KAGVTQTPRYLIKTRGQQVTLSCSPISGHRSVSWYQQTPGQGLQFLFEYFSETQRNKGNFPGRFSGRQFSNSRSEMNVSTLELGDSALYLCASSPGQGPYEQYFGPGTRLTVT.

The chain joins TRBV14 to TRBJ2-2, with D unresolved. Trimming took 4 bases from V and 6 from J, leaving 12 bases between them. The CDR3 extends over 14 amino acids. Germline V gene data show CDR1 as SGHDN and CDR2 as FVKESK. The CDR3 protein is CASSRQFPAGELFF. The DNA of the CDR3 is TGTGCCAGCAGCCGGCAGTTTCCCGCCGGGGAGCTGTTTTTT. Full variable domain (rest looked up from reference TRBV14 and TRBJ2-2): EAGVTQFPSHSVIEKGQTVTLRCDPISGHDNLYWYRRVMGKEIKFLLHFVKESKQDESGMPNNRFLAERTGGTYSTLKVQPAELEDSGVYFCASSRQFPAGELFFGEGSRLTVL.

The CDR3: CASSLVGDSGNQPQHF. The CDR3 nucleotides read TGTGCCAGCAGCTTAGTAGGGGACTCGGGCAATCAGCCCCAGCATTTT. This chain connects TRBV7-9 to TRBJ1-5, with D possibly matching TRBD1 (5 bases). Between the trimmed V and J ends, which lost 1 base and 2 bases, there was a span of 12 bases. The CDR3 length is 16 residues. CDR1 is SEHNR, CDR2 FQNEAQ, per germline (reference sequence).

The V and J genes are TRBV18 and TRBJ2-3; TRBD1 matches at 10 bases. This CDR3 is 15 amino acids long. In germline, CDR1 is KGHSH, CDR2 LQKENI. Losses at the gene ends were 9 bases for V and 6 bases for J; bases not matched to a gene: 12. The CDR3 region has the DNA TGTGCCAGGCGACCACCGGGACAGGGGAGGGATACGCAGTATTTT. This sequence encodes CARRPPGQGRDTQYF.

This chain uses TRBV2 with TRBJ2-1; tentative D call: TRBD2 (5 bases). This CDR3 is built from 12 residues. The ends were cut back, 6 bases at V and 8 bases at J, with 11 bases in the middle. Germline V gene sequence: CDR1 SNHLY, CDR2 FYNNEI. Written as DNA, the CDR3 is TGTGCCAGCAGGGAGGTGGCCCATGAGCAGTTCTTC. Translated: CASREVAHEQFF. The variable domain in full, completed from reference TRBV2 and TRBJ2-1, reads EPEVTQTPSHQVTQMGQEVILRCVPISNHLYFYWYRQILGQKVEFLVSFYNNEISEKSEIFDDQFSVERPDGSNFTLKIRSTKLEDSAMYFCASREVAHEQFFGPGTRLTVL.

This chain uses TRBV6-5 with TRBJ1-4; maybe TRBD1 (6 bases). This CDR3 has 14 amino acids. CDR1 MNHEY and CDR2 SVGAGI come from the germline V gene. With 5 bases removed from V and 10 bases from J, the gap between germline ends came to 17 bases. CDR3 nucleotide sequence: TGTGCCAGCAGTCAACCCGAAACCAGGGGAAAACTGTTTTTT. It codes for CASSQPETRGKLFF.

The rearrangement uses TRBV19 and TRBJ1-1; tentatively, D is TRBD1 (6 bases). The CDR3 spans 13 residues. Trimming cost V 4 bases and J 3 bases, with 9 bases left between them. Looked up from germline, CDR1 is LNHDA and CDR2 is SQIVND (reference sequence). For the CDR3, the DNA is TGTGCCAGTAGTAGGACAGCACACACTGAAGCTTTCTTT. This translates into CASSRTAHTEAFF.

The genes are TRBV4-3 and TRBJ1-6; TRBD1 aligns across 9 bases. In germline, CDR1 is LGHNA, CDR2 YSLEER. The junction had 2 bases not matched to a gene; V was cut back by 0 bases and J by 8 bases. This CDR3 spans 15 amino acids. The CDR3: CASSQDWTGDSPLHF. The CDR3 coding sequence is TGCGCCAGCAGCCAAGATTGGACAGGGGATTCACCCCTCCACTTT.

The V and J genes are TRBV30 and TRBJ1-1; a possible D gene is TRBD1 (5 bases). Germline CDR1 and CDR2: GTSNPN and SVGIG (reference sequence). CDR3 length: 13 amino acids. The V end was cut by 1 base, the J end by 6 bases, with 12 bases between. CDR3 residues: CAWSGGGAAEAFF. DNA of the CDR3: TGTGCCTGGAGTGGGGGCGGGGCGGCTGAAGCTTTCTTT.

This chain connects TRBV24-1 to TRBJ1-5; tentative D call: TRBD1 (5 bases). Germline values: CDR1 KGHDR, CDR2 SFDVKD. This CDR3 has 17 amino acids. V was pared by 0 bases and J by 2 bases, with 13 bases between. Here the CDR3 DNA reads TGTGCCACCAGTGATTTGGAGGTCAAAGGGGGCAATCAGCCCCAGCATTTT. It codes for CATSDLEVKGGNQPQHF.

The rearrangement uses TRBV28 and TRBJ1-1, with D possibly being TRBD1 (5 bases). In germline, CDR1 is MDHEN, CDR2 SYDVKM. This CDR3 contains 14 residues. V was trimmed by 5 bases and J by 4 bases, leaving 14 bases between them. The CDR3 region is CASSPGGGSTEAFF. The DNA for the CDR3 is TGTGCCAGCAGTCCTGGGGGGGGTTCCACTGAAGCTTTCTTT. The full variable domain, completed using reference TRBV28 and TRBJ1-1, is DVKVTQSSRYLVKRTGEKVFLECVQDMDHENMFWYRQDPGLGLRLIYFSYDVKMKEKGDIPEGYSVSREKKERFSLILESASTNQTSMYLCASSPGGGSTEAFFGQGTRLTVV.

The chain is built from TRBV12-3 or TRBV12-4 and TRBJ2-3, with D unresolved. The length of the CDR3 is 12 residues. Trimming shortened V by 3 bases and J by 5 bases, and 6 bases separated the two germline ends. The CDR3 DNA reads TGTGCCAGCAGTTTCCGAGAAGATACGCAGTATTTT. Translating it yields CASSFREDTQYF.

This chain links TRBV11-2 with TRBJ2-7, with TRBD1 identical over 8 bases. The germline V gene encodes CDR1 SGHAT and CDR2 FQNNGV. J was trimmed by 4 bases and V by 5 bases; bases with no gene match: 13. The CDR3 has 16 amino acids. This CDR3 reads CASSHPGQGATYEQYF. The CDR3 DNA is TGTGCCAGCAGCCACCCGGGTCAGGGGGCAACTTACGAGCAGTACTTC.

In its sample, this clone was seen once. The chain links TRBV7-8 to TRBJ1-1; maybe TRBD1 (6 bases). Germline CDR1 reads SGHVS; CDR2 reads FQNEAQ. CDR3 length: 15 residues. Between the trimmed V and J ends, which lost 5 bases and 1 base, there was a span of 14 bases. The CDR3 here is CASSPWRTANTEAFF. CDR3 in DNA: TGTGCCAGCAGCCCCTGGAGGACAGCGAACACTGAAGCTTTCTTT.

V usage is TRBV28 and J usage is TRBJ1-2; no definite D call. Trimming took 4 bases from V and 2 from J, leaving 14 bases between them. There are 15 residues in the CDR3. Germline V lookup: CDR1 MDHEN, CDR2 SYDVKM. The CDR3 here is CASSSLTQSNYGYTF. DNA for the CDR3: TGTGCCAGCAGTTCCCTGACTCAAAGCAACTATGGCTACACCTTC.

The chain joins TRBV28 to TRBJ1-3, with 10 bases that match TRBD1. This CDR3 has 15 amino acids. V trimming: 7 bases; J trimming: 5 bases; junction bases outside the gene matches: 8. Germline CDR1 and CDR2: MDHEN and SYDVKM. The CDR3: CASKTGGEYRNTIYF. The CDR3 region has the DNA TGTGCCAGCAAGACAGGGGGCGAGTATAGAAACACCATATATTTT.

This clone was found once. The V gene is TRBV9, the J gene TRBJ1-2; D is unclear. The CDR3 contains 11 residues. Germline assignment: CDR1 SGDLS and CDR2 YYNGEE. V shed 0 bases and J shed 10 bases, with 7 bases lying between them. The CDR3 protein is CASSVGTVYTF. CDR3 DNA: TGTGCCAGCAGCGTAGGGACTGTCTACACCTTC.

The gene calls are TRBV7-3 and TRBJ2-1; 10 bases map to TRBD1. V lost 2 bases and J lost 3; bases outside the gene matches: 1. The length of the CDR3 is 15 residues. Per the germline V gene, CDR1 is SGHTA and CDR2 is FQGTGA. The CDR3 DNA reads TGTGCCAGCAGCTTAGGGACAGGGGTCTACAATGAGCAGTTCTTC. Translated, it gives CASSLGTGVYNEQFF.

CDR3 region: CASSPIITDTQYF. The CDR3, as DNA: TGTGCCAGCAGTCCTATCATCACAGATACGCAGTATTTT. V is TRBV6-5 and J is TRBJ2-3; D is unclear. Germline values: CDR1 MNHEY, CDR2 SVGAGI. The CDR3 is 13 residues long. With 5 bases removed from V and 2 bases from J, the gap between germline ends came to 8 bases.

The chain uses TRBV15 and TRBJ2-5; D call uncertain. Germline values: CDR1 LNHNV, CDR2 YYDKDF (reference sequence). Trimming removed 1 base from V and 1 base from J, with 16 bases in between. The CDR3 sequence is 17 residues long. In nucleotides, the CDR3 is TGTGCCACCAGCAGAGGCGCTTCGCAAGCATTCCAAGAGACCCAGTACTTC. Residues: CATSRGASQAFQETQYF. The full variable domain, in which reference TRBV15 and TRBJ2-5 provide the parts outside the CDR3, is DAMVIQNPRYQVTQFGKPVTLSCSQTLNHNVMYWYQQKSSQAPKLLFHYYDKDFNNEADTPDNFQSRRPNTSFCFLDIRSPGLGDTAMYLCATSRGASQAFQETQYFGPGTRLLVL.

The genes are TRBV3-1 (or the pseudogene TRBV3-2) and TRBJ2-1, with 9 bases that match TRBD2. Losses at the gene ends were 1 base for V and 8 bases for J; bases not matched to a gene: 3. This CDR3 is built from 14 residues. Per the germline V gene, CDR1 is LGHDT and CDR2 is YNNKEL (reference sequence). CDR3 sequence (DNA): TGTGCCAGCAGCCAAGTGGTAGCGGGGGATGAGCAGTTCTTC. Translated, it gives CASSQVVAGDEQFF.

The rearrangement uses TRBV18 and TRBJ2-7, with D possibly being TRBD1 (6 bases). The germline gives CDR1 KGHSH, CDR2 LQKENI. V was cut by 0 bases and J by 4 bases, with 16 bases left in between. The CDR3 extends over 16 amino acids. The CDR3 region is CASSPPGGEEGYEQYF. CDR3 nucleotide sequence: TGTGCCAGCTCACCACCTGGGGGCGAAGAGGGTTACGAGCAGTACTTC.

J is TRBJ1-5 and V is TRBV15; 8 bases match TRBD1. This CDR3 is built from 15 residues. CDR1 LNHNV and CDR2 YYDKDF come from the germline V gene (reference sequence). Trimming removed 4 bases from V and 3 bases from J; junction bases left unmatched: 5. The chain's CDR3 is CATSTQGGYNQPQHF. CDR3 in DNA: TGTGCCACCAGCACACAGGGGGGATACAATCAGCCCCAGCATTTT.

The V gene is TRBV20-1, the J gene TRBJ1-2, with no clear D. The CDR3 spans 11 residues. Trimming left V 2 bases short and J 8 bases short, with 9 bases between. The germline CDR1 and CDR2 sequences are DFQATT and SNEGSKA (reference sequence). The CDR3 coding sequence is TGCAGTGCTAGACAGGCGTTGGGCTACACCTTC. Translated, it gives CSARQALGYTF.

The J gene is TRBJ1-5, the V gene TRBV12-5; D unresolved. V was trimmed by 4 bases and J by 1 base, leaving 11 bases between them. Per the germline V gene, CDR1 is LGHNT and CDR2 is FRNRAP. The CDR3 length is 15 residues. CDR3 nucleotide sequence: TGTGCTAGTGGTTCGGCCCTAGTCAGCAATCAGCCCCAGCATTTT. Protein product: CASGSALVSNQPQHF.

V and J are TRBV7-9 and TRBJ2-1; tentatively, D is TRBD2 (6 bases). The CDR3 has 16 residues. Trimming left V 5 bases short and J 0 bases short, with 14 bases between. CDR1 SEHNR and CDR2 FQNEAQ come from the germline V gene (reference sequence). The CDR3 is CASSRLDWSSYNEQFF. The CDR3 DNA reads TGTGCCAGCAGCCGACTAGACTGGAGCTCCTACAATGAGCAGTTCTTC.

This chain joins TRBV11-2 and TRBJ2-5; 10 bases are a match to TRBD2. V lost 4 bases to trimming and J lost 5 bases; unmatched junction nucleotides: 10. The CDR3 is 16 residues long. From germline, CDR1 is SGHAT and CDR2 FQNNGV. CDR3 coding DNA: TGTGCCAGCAGCTCCGGGGCTAGCGGGAGATTTGAGACCCAGTACTTC. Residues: CASSSGASGRFETQYF.